The next 27 T cell receptor beta chains were all read from a single sample in a study of shared clonotypes between healthy human individuals. Method: immunoSEQ multiplex PCR; TCRdb's copy keeps in-frame clones and lacks some. The sample lists under 1,100,000 clones, approximately 70% seen once, with approximately 1.5% in the top ten. Sample: memory CD4+ T cells sorted from blood. The subset denotes: CD45RA-negative fraction. Receptor source: a man aged 18 to 35 in good health.

The count of this clone is one. The J gene is TRBJ2-5, the V gene TRBV6-6, with D perhaps matching TRBD2 (5 bases). Per germline, CDR1 MNHNY and CDR2 SVGAGI (reference sequence). The CDR3 extends over 14 amino acids. V gave up 6 bases and J gave up 7 bases, with 18 bases separating them. CDR3 in amino acids: CASRPDLAMGTQYF. CDR3 DNA sequence: TGTGCCAGCAGGCCTGACCTAGCAATGGGGACCCAGTACTTC.

V and J are TRBV2 and TRBJ1-3, with D unclear. The ends were cut back, 8 bases at V and 10 bases at J, with 18 bases in the middle. The CDR3 totals 13 residues. The germline CDR1 and CDR2 sequences are SNHLY and FYNNEI. The CDR3 reads CASGLHGTSTIYF. The CDR3 nucleotides are TGTGCCAGCGGCCTCCACGGAACCTCTACCATATATTTT.

The gene calls are TRBV15 and TRBJ2-1; unclear D gene. V shed 11 bases and J shed 7 bases, with 6 bases lying between them. The CDR3 runs to 9 residues. Germline values: CDR1 LNHNV, CDR2 YYDKDF (reference sequence). This chain's CDR3 is CAPSNEQFF. The DNA for the CDR3 is TGTGCCCCCTCGAATGAGCAGTTCTTC. Combining the CDR3 with reference TRBV15 and TRBJ2-1 gives the whole variable domain DAMVIQNPRYQVTQFGKPVTLSCSQTLNHNVMYWYQQKSSQAPKLLFHYYDKDFNNEADTPDNFQSRRPNTSFCFLDIRSPGLGDTAMYLCAPSNEQFFGPGTRLTVL.

V and J are TRBV30 and TRBJ1-2; no reliable D call. V lost 4 bases, J lost 5 bases, and 23 bases lay in between. This CDR3 is 16 amino acids long. The V gene's germline CDR1 is GTSNPN and CDR2 SVGIG (reference sequence). The CDR3 loop is CAWTRPGTYGPYGYTF. CDR3 nucleotides: TGTGCCTGGACCCGACCCGGAACTTACGGTCCGTATGGCTACACCTTC.

The chain links TRBV5-1 to TRBJ1-2; D is uncertain. Deletions cut 6 bases from V and 2 bases from J, with 8 bases between. This CDR3 region has 12 residues. Germline assignment: CDR1 SGHRS and CDR2 YFSETQ. The CDR3: CASKLGNYGYTF. CDR3 DNA: TGCGCCAGCAAATTGGGGAACTATGGCTACACCTTC. Using reference TRBV5-1 and TRBJ1-2 for the parts outside the CDR3, the full variable domain is KAGVTQTPRYLIKTRGQQVTLSCSPISGHRSVSWYQQTPGQGLQFLFEYFSETQRNKGNFPGRFSGRQFSNSRSEMNVSTLELGDSALYLCASKLGNYGYTFGSGTRLTVV.

This clone turned up a few times. The gene calls are TRBV10-3 and TRBJ2-3; D may be TRBD1 (6 bases). Germline V lookup: CDR1 ENHRY, CDR2 SYGVKD. V was shortened by 6 bases and J by 4 bases, with 17 bases between the two germline ends. This CDR3 has 15 residues. CDR3 nucleotides: TGTGCCATCAGAACCACAGGGACCGGGGCAGATACGCAGTATTTT. Translated: CAIRTTGTGADTQYF.

Ten or more counts support this clone. The V call is TRBV5-1, the J call TRBJ2-2; D is perhaps TRBD2 (5 bases). Germline V gene lookup returns CDR1 SGHRS and CDR2 YFSETQ. V was clipped by 7 bases and J by 5 bases, with 15 bases between them. This CDR3 spans 14 amino acids. The CDR3 sequence: CASGRGSGTGELFF. The CDR3 nucleotides are TGCGCCAGCGGAAGAGGGAGTGGAACCGGGGAGCTGTTTTTT.

This clone was counted between two and nine times. The chain is built from TRBV27 and TRBJ2-2; 9 nucleotides match TRBD2. Trimming removed 5 bases from V and 1 base from J; junction bases left unmatched: 5. The germline CDR1 and CDR2 sequences are MNHEY and SMNVEV (reference sequence). The CDR3 is 16 residues long. Here the CDR3 DNA reads TGTGCCAGCAGTATTAGCGGGGGCCTGAACACCGGGGAGCTGTTTTTT. This sequence encodes CASSISGGLNTGELFF.

This chain links TRBV14 with TRBJ1-1; D uncertain. V was shortened by 1 base and J by 1 base, with 10 bases between the two germline ends. There are 15 residues in the CDR3. Per germline, CDR1 SGHDN and CDR2 FVKESK. The CDR3 spells CASSQGELRNTEAFF. The CDR3, as DNA: TGTGCCAGCAGCCAAGGTGAGCTTCGGAACACTGAAGCTTTCTTT.

The V call is TRBV5-1, the J call TRBJ2-3, with D perhaps given as TRBD1 or TRBD2 (5 bases each). There are 15 residues in the CDR3. V was pared by 0 bases and J by 2 bases, with 10 bases between. Germline CDR1 reads SGHRS; CDR2 reads YFSETQ. The CDR3 region is CASSLAGANTDTQYF. CDR3 DNA sequence: TGCGCCAGCAGCTTGGCCGGGGCTAACACAGATACGCAGTATTTT.

This rearrangement joins TRBV5-1 to TRBJ1-2; TRBD1 might be the D (5 bases). Germline values: CDR1 SGHRS, CDR2 YFSETQ. V was pared by 4 bases and J by 6 bases, with 16 bases between. The CDR3 covers 14 residues. As DNA, the CDR3 is TGCGCCAGCAGCCCCCAGACAGAGGCGGATGGCTACACCTTC. It specifies CASSPQTEADGYTF. The complete variable domain, with remaining parts taken from reference TRBV5-1 and TRBJ1-2, reads KAGVTQTPRYLIKTRGQQVTLSCSPISGHRSVSWYQQTPGQGLQFLFEYFSETQRNKGNFPGRFSGRQFSNSRSEMNVSTLELGDSALYLCASSPQTEADGYTFGSGTRLTVV.

This chain connects TRBV10-1 to TRBJ2-7, with D perhaps matching TRBD1 (5 bases). CDR3 length equals 14 residues. Trimming stripped 2 bases from V and 5 bases from J, with 13 bases between. CDR1 WNHNN and CDR2 SYGVQD come from the germline V gene (reference sequence). CDR3 amino acids: CASSERQGAHEQYF. DNA of the CDR3: TGCGCCAGCAGTGAGAGGCAGGGTGCCCACGAGCAGTACTTC.

CDR3 residues: CASSRLRVTSTDTQYF. The CDR3 DNA reads TGTGCCAGCAGCCGCCTTCGGGTGACTAGCACAGATACGCAGTATTTT. This chain uses TRBV13 with TRBJ2-3; D is uncertain. Trimming stripped 5 bases from V and 0 bases from J, with 15 bases between. The germline CDR1 and CDR2 sequences are PRHDT and FYEKMQ (reference sequence). The CDR3 is 16 residues long. Combining the CDR3 with reference TRBV13 and TRBJ2-3 gives the whole variable domain AAGVIQSPRHLIKEKRETATLKCYPIPRHDTVYWYQQGPGQDPQFLISFYEKMQSDKGSIPDRFSAQQFSDYHSELNMSSLELGDSALYFCASSRLRVTSTDTQYFGPGTRLTVL.

The CDR3 DNA sequence: TGTGCCAGCAGGTCAAAGAATGAGCAGTTCTTC. Protein sequence: CASRSKNEQFF. The rearrangement links TRBV6-1 to TRBJ2-1; the D is unclear. This CDR3 comprises 11 residues. V was shortened by 6 bases and J by 7 bases, with 7 bases between the two germline ends. The germline V gene has CDR1 MNHNS and CDR2 SASEGT.

The chain combines TRBV6-6 with TRBJ2-7, with D possibly being TRBD2 (6 bases). Trimming took 6 bases from V and 6 from J, leaving 21 bases between them. The CDR3 length is 15 residues. Germline-derived CDR1 and CDR2 are MNHNY and SVGAGI (reference sequence). Written as DNA, the CDR3 is TGTGCCAGCAGCCCCCCGGGCGGAGGGCTTGGCGAGCAGTACTTC. Its protein is CASSPPGGGLGEQYF.

This clone was counted a few times. The V call is TRBV30, the J call TRBJ2-2; 9 bases agree with TRBD2. The CDR3 is 16 residues long. The germline CDR1 and CDR2 sequences are GTSNPN and SVGIG (reference sequence). V dropped 5 bases and J dropped 7; count of bases not matched to a gene: 14. CDR3 coding DNA: TGTGCCTGGTATCGTGGCGGGAGGGCCTTTGGCGGGGAGCTGTTTTTT. Translation: CAWYRGGRAFGGELFF.

This chain links TRBV7-2 with TRBJ2-1; 9 nucleotides align to TRBD2. Losses at the gene ends were 6 bases for V and 4 bases for J; bases not matched to a gene: 7. Germline V gene sequence: CDR1 SGHTA, CDR2 FQGNSA. There are 15 residues in the CDR3. The CDR3: CASSSPGLAYNEQFF. In DNA form, the CDR3 reads TGTGCCAGCAGTTCACCGGGACTAGCATACAATGAGCAGTTCTTC.

This clone has more than one count but fewer than ten. This chain connects TRBV11-2 to TRBJ2-5; D unclear. V lost 1 base to trimming and J lost 1 base, with 13 bases between them. The CDR3 is 16 amino acids. The V gene's germline CDR1 is SGHAT and CDR2 FQNNGV. In nucleotides, the CDR3 is TGTGCCAGCAGCTTAGTAGAACCGTCCCTCCAAGAGACCCAGTACTTC. This encodes CASSLVEPSLQETQYF.

Concerning this clone: Other DNA sequences in the same sample also yield this CDR3. The CDR3: CASSIGQGNEKLFF. The CDR3 bases are TGTGCCAGTAGTATCGGCCAGGGGAATGAAAAACTGTTTTTT. The chain combines TRBV19 with TRBJ1-4; TRBD1 is a possible D gene (6 bases). CDR3 size: 14 residues. V lost 3 bases to trimming and J lost 5 bases, with 10 bases between them. CDR1 and CDR2 from the germline V gene are LNHDA and SQIVND (reference sequence).

This clone was observed a few times. The gene calls are TRBV7-6 and TRBJ1-1; D is unresolved. Trimming took off 1 base at V and 0 bases at J, with 6 bases between the two ends. Germline loops: CDR1 SGHVS, CDR2 FNYEAQ. This CDR3 is built from 14 residues. Here the CDR3 DNA reads TGTGCCAGCAGCTTAGACGGACTGAACACTGAAGCTTTCTTT. Protein sequence: CASSLDGLNTEAFF. Filled out from reference TRBV7-6 and TRBJ1-1, the complete variable domain reads GAGVSQSPRYKVTKRGQDVALRCDPISGHVSLYWYRQALGQGPEFLTYFNYEAQQDKSGLPNDRFSAERPEGSISTLTIQRTEQRDSAMYRCASSLDGLNTEAFFGQGTRLTVV.

This clone was detected only once. The CDR3 DNA follows: TGTGCCAGCAGTTCCTCCAGAGGGCTGTCAGTTAATTTAAACACTGAAGCTTTCTTT. This gives the protein CASSSSRGLSVNLNTEAFF. The chain is built from TRBV27 and TRBJ1-1; no clear D. Germline V lookup: CDR1 MNHEY, CDR2 SMNVEV (reference sequence). V lost 4 bases, J lost 2 bases, and 26 bases lay in between. This CDR3 is built from 19 residues.

J is TRBJ2-1 and V is TRBV30; D is perhaps TRBD2 (7 bases). The CDR3 sequence is 16 residues long. Trimming left V 5 bases short and J 4 bases short, with 21 bases between. Germline lookup yields CDR1 GTSNPN and CDR2 SVGIG (reference sequence). CDR3 coding DNA: TGTGCCTGGGGTCAAACCTGGGGAGGGGGATACAATGAGCAGTTCTTC. Residues: CAWGQTWGGGYNEQFF.

This clone was seen more than once but under ten times. The sample contains more than one DNA sequence encoding this CDR3. The CDR3 here is CASSLRDSNQPQHF. The CDR3 region has the DNA TGTGCCAGCAGCCTTCGGGACAGTAATCAGCCCCAGCATTTT. The chain employs TRBV6-5 and TRBJ1-5; TRBD1 matches at 7 bases. J was trimmed by 4 bases and V by 6 bases; bases with no gene match: 6. The CDR3 runs 14 residues. Germline CDR1 and CDR2: MNHEY and SVGAGI.

A remark on this clone: One junction end does not reproduce the germline sequence, and a read error may be involved. This chain uses TRBV7-7 with TRBJ2-7; TRBD2 matches 16 bases. The CDR3 extends over 19 amino acids. Germline CDR1 is SSHAT and CDR2 is FNYEAQ (reference sequence). This chain's CDR3 is CASSLRAGTSGRDSYEQYF. CDR3 DNA: TGTGCTAGCAGTTTGAGAGCCGGGACTAGCGGGAGGGACTCCTACGAGCAGTACTTC.

The chain employs TRBV15 and TRBJ2-5; possibly TRBD2 for D (5 bases). This CDR3 comprises 17 residues. The ends were cut back, 0 bases at V and 1 base at J, with 15 bases in the middle. Germline CDR1 and CDR2: LNHNV and YYDKDF (reference sequence). The CDR3 sequence is CATSRDRLGGLQETQYF. The CDR3 nucleotides read TGTGCCACCAGCAGAGATCGTCTGGGCGGGCTCCAAGAGACCCAGTACTTC. Combining the CDR3 with reference TRBV15 and TRBJ2-5 gives the whole variable domain DAMVIQNPRYQVTQFGKPVTLSCSQTLNHNVMYWYQQKSSQAPKLLFHYYDKDFNNEADTPDNFQSRRPNTSFCFLDIRSPGLGDTAMYLCATSRDRLGGLQETQYFGPGTRLLVL.

The chain joins TRBV2 to TRBJ2-5; D may be TRBD1 (6 bases). CDR3 length: 12 residues. CDR1 is SNHLY, CDR2 FYNNEI, per germline. V dropped 5 bases and J dropped 5 bases, with 9 bases sitting between them. The CDR3 loop is CASSTGTETQYF. Written as DNA, the CDR3 is TGTGCCAGCAGTACAGGGACGGAGACCCAGTACTTC.

The J gene is TRBJ1-6, the V gene TRBV4-1; TRBD1 agrees at 8 bases. Germline lookup yields CDR1 MGHRA and CDR2 YSYEKL. The CDR3 consists of 19 residues. Trimming cost V 1 base and J 1 base; bases outside gene matches: 9. The CDR3 sequence is CASSQANWDRMSYNSPLHF. The DNA of the CDR3 is TGCGCCAGCAGCCAAGCTAATTGGGACAGGATGTCCTATAATTCACCCCTCCACTTT.